This TCR beta chain stems from a study of blood T cell repertoires in COVID-19. Study at large: Samples of COVID-19 (acute and convalescent) were obtained from the United States, Italy and Spain. T cells, B-cell-depleted T cells, or PBMCs provided the cDNA or gDNA that served as material.

Original handling: Estimation of nucleated cell counts relied on the amplification of reference gene primers. Profiling relied on immunoSEQ multiplex PCR, and the TCRdb table lists in-frame clones only, not all of them. V, J and clone size were drawn from that table, and D and trimming were deduced from the DNA. Of 200,000 or so clones detected, 86% appear once; the ten largest clones hold approximately 0.75%. CDR1 and CDR2 from the germline V gene are LGHNT and FRNRAP. Trimming took 4 bases from V and 5 from J, leaving 16 bases between them. CDR3 length: 15 residues. Input material: peripheral blood. V gene TRBV12-5 combines with J gene TRBJ2-3; weak D call: TRBD2 (6 bases). The receptor comes from a woman between 70 and 85 years old with acute or convalescent COVID-19. CDR3 sequence: CASGSGGPRGDTQYF. The CDR3 coding sequence is TGTGCTAGTGGTTCCGGGGGACCCCGCGGAGATACGCAGTATTTT.